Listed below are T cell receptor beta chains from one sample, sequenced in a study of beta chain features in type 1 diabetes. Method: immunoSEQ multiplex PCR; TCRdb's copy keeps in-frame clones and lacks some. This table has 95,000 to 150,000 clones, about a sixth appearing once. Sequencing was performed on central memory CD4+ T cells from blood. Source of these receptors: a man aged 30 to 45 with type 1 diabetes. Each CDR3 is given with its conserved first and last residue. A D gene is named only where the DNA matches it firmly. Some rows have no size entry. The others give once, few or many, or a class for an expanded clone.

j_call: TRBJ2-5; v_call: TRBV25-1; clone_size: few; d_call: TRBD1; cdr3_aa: CASSGWAGGRETQYF; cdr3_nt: TGTGCCAGCAGCGGATGGGCAGGGGGTCGCGAGACCCAGTACTTC
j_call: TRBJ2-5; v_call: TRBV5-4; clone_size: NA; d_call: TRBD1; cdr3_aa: CASSSPTGQETQYF; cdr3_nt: TGTGCCAGCAGCTCCCCGACAGGGCAAGAGACCCAGTACTTC
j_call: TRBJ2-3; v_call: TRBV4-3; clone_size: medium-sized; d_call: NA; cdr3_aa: CASSNTDTQYF; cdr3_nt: TGCGCCAGCAGCAACACAGATACGCAGTATTTT
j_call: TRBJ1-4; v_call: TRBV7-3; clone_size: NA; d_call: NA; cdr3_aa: CASSLPAGPNEKLFF; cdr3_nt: TGTGCCAGCAGCTTACCCGCAGGGCCTAATGAAAAACTGTTTTTT
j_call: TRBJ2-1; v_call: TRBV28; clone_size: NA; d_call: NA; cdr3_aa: CASFSEHNEQFF; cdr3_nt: TGTGCCAGCTTCTCCGAGCACAATGAGCAGTTCTTC
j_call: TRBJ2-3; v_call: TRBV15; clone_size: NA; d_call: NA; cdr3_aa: CATSRDGGRTTDTQYF; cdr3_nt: TGTGCCACCAGCAGAGATGGGGGGAGAACCACAGATACGCAGTATTTT
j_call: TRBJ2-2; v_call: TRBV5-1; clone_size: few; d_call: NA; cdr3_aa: CASSLDQSTGELFF; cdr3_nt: TGCGCCAGCAGCTTGGACCAGTCCACCGGGGAGCTGTTTTTT
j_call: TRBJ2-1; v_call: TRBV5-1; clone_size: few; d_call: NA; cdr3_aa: CASSSQAGPYRSSYNEQFF; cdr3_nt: TGCGCCAGCAGCTCCCAGGCAGGGCCTTATAGGAGCTCCTACAATGAGCAGTTCTTC
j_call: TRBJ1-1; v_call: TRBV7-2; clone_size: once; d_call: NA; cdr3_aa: CASSPFRVGTEAFF; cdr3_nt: TGTGCCAGCAGCCCCTTCAGGGTTGGCACTGAAGCTTTCTTT
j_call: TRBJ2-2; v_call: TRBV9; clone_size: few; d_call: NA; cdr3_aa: CASSVVGHLNTGELFF; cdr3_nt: TGTGCCAGCAGCGTAGTAGGGCACCTGAACACCGGGGAGCTGTTTTTT
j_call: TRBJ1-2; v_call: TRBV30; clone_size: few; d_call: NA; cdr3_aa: CAWTLGGSPYGYTF; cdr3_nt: TGTGCCTGGACCCTTGGCGGTTCCCCTTATGGCTACACCTTC
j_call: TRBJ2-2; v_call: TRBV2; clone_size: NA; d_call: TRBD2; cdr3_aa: CAGTSDTGELFF; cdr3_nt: TGTGCCGGAACTAGCGACACCGGGGAGCTGTTTTTT
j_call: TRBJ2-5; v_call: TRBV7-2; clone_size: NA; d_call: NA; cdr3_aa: CASSLSPETQYF; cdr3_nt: TGTGCCAGCAGCTTAAGTCCCGAGACCCAGTACTTC
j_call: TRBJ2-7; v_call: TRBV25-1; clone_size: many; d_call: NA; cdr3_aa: CASSELGAYEQYF; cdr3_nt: TGTGCCAGCAGTGAATTAGGGGCCTACGAGCAGTACTTC
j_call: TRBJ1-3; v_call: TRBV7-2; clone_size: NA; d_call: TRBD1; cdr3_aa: CASSLGGTGGTGNTIYF; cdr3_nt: TGTGCCAGCAGCTTAGGGGGAACAGGGGGAACTGGAAACACCATATATTTT
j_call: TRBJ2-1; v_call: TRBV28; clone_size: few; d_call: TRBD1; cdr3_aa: CASSSDRASSYNEQFF; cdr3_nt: TGTGCCAGCAGTTCCGACAGGGCGAGCTCCTACAATGAGCAGTTCTTC
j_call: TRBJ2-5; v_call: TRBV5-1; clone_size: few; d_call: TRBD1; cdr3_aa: CASSWGQAQETQYF; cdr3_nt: TGCGCCAGCAGCTGGGGACAGGCTCAAGAGACCCAGTACTTC
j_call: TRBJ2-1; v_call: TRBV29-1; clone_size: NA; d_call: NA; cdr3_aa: CSGAGSLSPPSYNEQFF; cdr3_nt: TGCAGCGGGGCGGGATCTCTTTCTCCCCCCTCCTACAATGAGCAGTTCTTC
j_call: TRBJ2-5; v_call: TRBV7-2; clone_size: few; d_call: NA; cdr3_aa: CASSLRPPLQETQYF; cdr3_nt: TGTGCCAGCAGCTTAAGGCCCCCACTCCAAGAGACCCAGTACTTC
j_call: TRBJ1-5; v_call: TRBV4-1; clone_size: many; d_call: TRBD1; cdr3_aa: CASSRILDRGRNQPQHF; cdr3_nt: TGCGCCAGCAGCCGCATCTTAGACAGGGGCCGCAATCAGCCCCAGCATTTT
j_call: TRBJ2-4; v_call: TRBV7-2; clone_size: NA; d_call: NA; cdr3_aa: CASSVTNSGATKNIQYF; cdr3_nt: TGTGCCAGCAGCGTTACCAATTCTGGGGCAACCAAAAACATTCAGTACTTC
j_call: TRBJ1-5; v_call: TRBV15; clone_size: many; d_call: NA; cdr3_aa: CATSRQGHNQPQHF; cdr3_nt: TGTGCCACCAGCAGACAGGGCCACAATCAGCCCCAGCATTTT